Listed below are T cell receptor beta chains from one sample, sequenced in a study of T cells in Graves' hyperthyroidism and ophthalmopathy. TCRdb redid the calling of the multiplex PCR reads with MiXCR, one entry per CDR3 protein. The table has about 740,000 distinct CDR3 sequences, about 15% seen once. The sequenced sample consisted of blood. The receptors come from a woman between 18 and 29 years old with Graves' hyperthyroidism. Each CDR3 is given without its conserved first and last residue. Size is omitted from some rows. Given values are once, few, many or a class for expanded clones.

v_call clone_size cdr3_aa
TRBV6-4 NA ASSYWTGETQY
TRBV9 NA ASSVGLGYNEQF
TRBV11-1 many ASSMGLAGVVEEQY
TRBV9 NA ASSESGNSPLH
TRBV3-1 NA ASSQGGLGEKLF
TRBV12-3/TRBV12-4 many ASSVTGQSYEQY
TRBV12-3/TRBV12-4 few ASSSDRGEQF
TRBV20-1 NA SANVGSSGGNQPQH
TRBV12-3/TRBV12-4 few ASRPRTGGDYNEQF
TRBV4-1 NA ASSQAPALRGLNTEAS
TRBV7-9 NA ASSLSSNIYGYT
TRBV2 few ASSPRAGRPTEAF
TRBV11-3 NA ASSWVAGITGELF
TRBV15 few ATSPHLAGGPDTQY
TRBV20-1 NA SARPSGRAHTGELF
TRBV27 few ASSLSLGLGTGELF